The 9 T cell receptor beta chains below were found in one sample sequenced in a study of blood T cell repertoires in COVID-19. Clones were sequenced by immunoSEQ multiplex PCR, and TCRdb holds only the in-frame ones, with some missing. The repertoire consists of around 59,000 clones, with around 73% occurring once and the leading ten covering over 10%. Source material: peripheral blood. The source is a man older than 75 with acute or convalescent COVID-19.

This rearrangement joins TRBV4-1 to TRBJ2-1; TRBD2 agrees at 11 bases. There are 17 residues in the CDR3. CDR1 MGHRA and CDR2 YSYEKL come from the germline V gene. V shed 0 bases and J 12 bases; nucleotides not matched to a gene: 13. For the CDR3, the DNA is TGCGCCAGCAGCCAAGATGGCACTAGCGGGAGCACCCGCGGGCAGTTCTTC. Translating it yields CASSQDGTSGSTRGQFF.

This clone was picked up a small number of times. The J gene is TRBJ1-1, the V gene TRBV10-1; TRBD1 aligns across 7 bases. V lost 5 bases to trimming and J lost 4 bases; unmatched junction nucleotides: 4. Germline CDR1 and CDR2: WNHNN and SYGVQD (reference sequence). This CDR3 has 13 residues. DNA for the CDR3: TGCGCCAGCAGTTCCACAGGGGTCACTGAAGCTTTCTTT. It specifies CASSSTGVTEAFF.

The chain links TRBV2 to TRBJ2-1, with 8 bases that match TRBD1. This CDR3 region has 14 residues. Trimming took 7 bases from V and 6 from J; bases not matched to a gene: 8. Germline loops: CDR1 SNHLY, CDR2 FYNNEI. The CDR3 sequence is CASNFGDRSNEQFF. The CDR3 region has the DNA TGTGCCAGCAACTTCGGGGACAGGTCCAATGAGCAGTTCTTC.

This chain links TRBV11-3 with TRBJ2-7; 7 bases are shared with TRBD2. The junction had 5 bases not matched to a gene; V was cut back by 1 base and J by 2 bases. The CDR3 consists of 15 residues. Germline CDR1 reads SGHNT; CDR2 reads YENEEA. In DNA, the CDR3 is TGTGCCAGCAGCTTAGGCGGGGACTACCCCTACGAGCAGTACTTC. It yields the protein CASSLGGDYPYEQYF.

The chain combines TRBV18 with TRBJ2-1, with 7 bases aligning to TRBD2. The CDR3 totals 15 residues. J lost 2 bases, V lost 3 bases, and 4 bases had no gene match. Germline CDR1 KGHSH, CDR2 LQKENI. The CDR3 coding sequence is TGTGCCAGCTCACCCTCACTAGCGACCTACAATGAGCAGTTCTTC. This codes for CASSPSLATYNEQFF.

This clone was seen once. This chain links TRBV6-5 with TRBJ2-1; D is unresolved. Germline CDR1 is MNHEY and CDR2 is SVGAGI. CDR3 length: 12 amino acids. Between the trimmed V and J ends, which lost 7 bases and 7 bases, there was a span of 11 bases. The CDR3 bases are TGTGCCAGCACTAACACACAGAATGAGCAGTTCTTC. Its translation: CASTNTQNEQFF.

V usage is TRBV6-4 and J usage is TRBJ2-5, with D perhaps TRBD2 (5 bases). The CDR3 length is 13 residues. CDR1 is MRHNA and CDR2 is SNTAGT in the germline V gene. V dropped 5 bases and J dropped 2 bases, with 9 bases sitting between them. The CDR3: CASSLERQETQYF. For the CDR3, the DNA is TGTGCCAGCAGTCTGGAGCGGCAAGAGACCCAGTACTTC.

This clone is termed medium-sized. The CDR3 loop reads CASNLTPHRGNSPLHF. In DNA, the CDR3 is TGTGCCAGCAATCTTACCCCCCACAGGGGGAATTCACCCCTCCACTTT. The chain joins TRBV5-6 to TRBJ1-6, with 8 bases matching TRBD1. Trimming at V came to 6 bases and at J to 7 bases, leaving 12 bases not matched to a gene. The germline V gene has CDR1 SGHDT and CDR2 YYEEEE. The CDR3 extends over 16 amino acids.

This rearrangement joins TRBV5-1 to TRBJ2-2; D is perhaps TRBD2 (5 bases). This CDR3 has 14 residues. V lost 1 base and J 6 bases, leaving 10 bases between the germline ends. Germline V CDR1 and CDR2: SGHRS, YFSETQ. CDR3 loop: CASSLSLAAGELFF. DNA of the CDR3: TGCGCCAGCAGCTTGAGCCTAGCAGCCGGGGAGCTGTTTTTT.